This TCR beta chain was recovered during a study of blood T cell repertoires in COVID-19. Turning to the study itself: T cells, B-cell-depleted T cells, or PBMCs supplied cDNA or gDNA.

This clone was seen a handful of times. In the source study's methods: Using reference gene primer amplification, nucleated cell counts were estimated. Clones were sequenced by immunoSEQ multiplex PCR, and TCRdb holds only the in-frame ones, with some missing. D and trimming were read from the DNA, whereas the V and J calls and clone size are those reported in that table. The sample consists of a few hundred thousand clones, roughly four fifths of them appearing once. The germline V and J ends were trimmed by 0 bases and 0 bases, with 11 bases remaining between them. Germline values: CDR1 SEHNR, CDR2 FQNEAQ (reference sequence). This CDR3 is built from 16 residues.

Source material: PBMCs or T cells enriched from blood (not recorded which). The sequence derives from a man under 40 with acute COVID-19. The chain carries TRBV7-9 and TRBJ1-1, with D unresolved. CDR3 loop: CASSLASLAVNTEAFF. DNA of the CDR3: TGTGCCAGCAGCTTAGCGAGTCTTGCGGTGAACACTGAAGCTTTCTTT.